The 24 T cell receptor beta chains listed next were all sequenced from one sample in a study of beta chain features in type 1 diabetes. The entirety of the isolated RNA underwent reverse transcription, so expressed TCRB transcripts were sequenced. The protocol was immunoSEQ multiplex PCR, while the TCRdb copy is restricted to in-frame clones and leaves out a portion. The profile covers hundreds of thousands of clones, with less than 20% appearing a single time and about 0.093% taken by the ten largest. The source material was naive CD4+ T cells from blood. These receptors came from a man younger than 30 in good health.

Concerning this clone itself: Different DNA sequences within this sample yield the same CDR3. CDR3: CSVGRANTEAFF. For the CDR3, the DNA is TGCAGCGTGGGACGGGCGAACACTGAAGCTTTCTTT. The chain has TRBV29-1 and TRBJ1-1, with D possibly TRBD1 on 5 matching bases. CDR3 length equals 12 residues. The ends were cut back, 6 bases at V and 1 base at J, with 9 bases in the middle. The V gene's germline CDR1 is SQVTM and CDR2 ANQGSEA.

The chain has TRBV28 and TRBJ2-7; 7 bases match TRBD1. The CDR3 totals 15 residues. Germline trimming cut 3 bases from V and 3 bases from J; bases unmatched to any gene: 8. The germline V gene has CDR1 MDHEN and CDR2 SYDVKM. CDR3 nucleotide sequence: TGTGCCAGCAGTTTGCCAGACAGGGTCAACTACGAGCAGTACTTC. Its translation: CASSLPDRVNYEQYF.

This clone was observed a few times. The genes are TRBV30 and TRBJ1-3; D ambiguous. CDR3 length equals 11 residues. Trimming took 3 bases from V and 7 from J, leaving 7 bases between them. From germline, CDR1 is GTSNPN and CDR2 SVGIG (reference sequence). CDR3 sequence reads: CAWSPRNTIYF. CDR3 in DNA: TGTGCCTGGAGCCCCCGCAACACCATATATTTT.

The V and J genes are TRBV5-1 and TRBJ1-5; tentatively, D is TRBD1 (5 bases). Germline V gene sequence: CDR1 SGHRS, CDR2 YFSETQ. Trimming cost V 2 bases and J 6 bases, with 12 bases left between them. This CDR3 spans 14 amino acids. The CDR3 protein is CASSFQQGGQPQHF. DNA of the CDR3: TGCGCCAGCAGCTTTCAGCAGGGCGGTCAGCCCCAGCATTTT.

This clone was detected only a few times. The J gene is TRBJ1-1, the V gene TRBV10-3, with D possibly being TRBD1 (5 bases). The germline V gene encodes CDR1 ENHRY and CDR2 SYGVKD. The CDR3 length is 12 residues. V gave up 10 bases and J gave up 8 bases, with 17 bases separating them. The CDR3 loop is CASSPSRGEAFF. Here the CDR3 DNA reads TGTGCCAGCAGCCCGTCCCGGGGGGAAGCTTTCTTT.

This clone was observed a handful of times. The chain has TRBV5-1 and TRBJ2-1; TRBD2 agrees at 13 bases. The CDR3 is 17 residues long. From germline, CDR1 is SGHRS and CDR2 YFSETQ. V gave up 0 bases and J gave up 6 bases; unmatched junction bases: 6. CDR3 DNA sequence: TGCGCCAGCAGCTTGGGCCGACTAGCGGGAGGAGGCAATGAGCAGTTCTTC. As protein: CASSLGRLAGGGNEQFF.

The chain joins TRBV19 to TRBJ2-7; D uncertain. The germline V gene has CDR1 LNHDA and CDR2 SQIVND (reference sequence). The V end was cut by 3 bases, the J end by 2 bases, with 11 bases between. CDR3 length: 14 residues. The CDR3 DNA reads as TGTGCCAGTAGTATGGCAGGACCAACCTACGAGCAGTACTTC. The encoded protein is CASSMAGPTYEQYF.

This clone was detected only a few times. The genes are TRBV7-9 and TRBJ1-2; D remains unclear. The ends were cut back, 7 bases at V and 8 bases at J, with 14 bases in the middle. Germline V gives CDR1 SEHNR, CDR2 FQNEAQ (reference sequence). The CDR3 runs to 12 residues. CDR3: CASTPKDEGYTF. As DNA, the CDR3 is TGTGCCAGCACCCCGAAAGATGAGGGCTACACCTTC.

The V call is TRBV6-5, the J call TRBJ2-5, with D unclear. This CDR3 region has 15 residues. Germline-derived CDR1 and CDR2 are MNHEY and SVGAGI. Trimming took off 6 bases at V and 2 bases at J, with 16 bases between the two ends. CDR3 protein: CASSPRAIGQETQYF. The CDR3 nucleotides read TGTGCCAGCAGCCCGAGAGCGATAGGGCAAGAGACCCAGTACTTC.

This clone occurred a few times. The chain is built from TRBV18 and TRBJ2-5, with D possibly being TRBD1 (6 bases). Trimming took off 5 bases at V and 1 base at J, with 17 bases between the two ends. Per germline, CDR1 KGHSH and CDR2 LQKENI. The CDR3 runs 16 residues. The CDR3 sequence is CASSGSGTHSQETQYF. Here the CDR3 DNA reads TGTGCCAGCTCAGGATCCGGGACACACTCCCAAGAGACCCAGTACTTC.

In DNA, the CDR3 is TGTGCCAGCAGCTTGAGAACTAGCGGCTACAATGAGCAGTTCTTC. Residues: CASSLRTSGYNEQFF. The V call is TRBV13, the J call TRBJ2-1; TRBD2 matches 8 bases. The CDR3 loop spans 15 amino acids. Germline CDR1 is PRHDT and CDR2 is FYEKMQ (reference sequence). Trimming took 3 bases from V and 3 from J; bases not matched to a gene: 4.

This clone has only a few counts. V gene TRBV20-1 combines with J gene TRBJ2-1, with D unresolved. Germline-derived CDR1 and CDR2 are DFQATT and SNEGSKA (reference sequence). CDR3 length equals 11 residues. V was cut by 3 bases and J by 9 bases, with 9 bases left in between. CDR3: CSARWVFEQFF. The CDR3 nucleotides are TGCAGTGCTAGGTGGGTGTTTGAGCAGTTCTTC.

This clone appeared a few times. The chain joins TRBV2 to TRBJ1-5; D is perhaps TRBD1 (5 bases). Trimming removed 4 bases at V and 2 bases at J, with 12 bases between. CDR1 and CDR2 (germline): SNHLY, FYNNEI. There are 15 residues in the CDR3. The CDR3 loop is CASSVARAGNQPQHF. DNA of the CDR3: TGTGCCAGCAGTGTGGCCAGGGCTGGCAATCAGCCCCAGCATTTT.

The genes are TRBV13 and TRBJ1-1, with D perhaps TRBD1 (5 bases). In germline, CDR1 is PRHDT, CDR2 FYEKMQ (reference sequence). The CDR3 length is 15 residues. Trimming removed 1 base from V and 0 bases from J, with 9 bases in between. The CDR3 region is CASSLEGVMNTEAFF. The CDR3 coding sequence is TGTGCCAGCAGCTTAGAAGGGGTTATGAACACTGAAGCTTTCTTT.

In the case of this clone: Other DNA variants within this sample encode the same CDR3. The rearrangement links TRBV2 to TRBJ1-4; D is unclear. The CDR3 is 14 residues long. Trimming removed 6 bases from V and 4 bases from J, with 12 bases in between. Germline V gene sequence: CDR1 SNHLY, CDR2 FYNNEI. The CDR3 DNA is TGTGCCAGCAGAAGGACGGGATTTAATGAAAAACTGTTTTTT. It codes for CASRRTGFNEKLFF.

Concerning this clone: At one of its ends the junction is not consistent with the germline gene, which may arise from a read error. This chain joins TRBV7-7 and TRBJ2-5; no reliable D call. Looked up from germline, CDR1 is SSHAT and CDR2 is FNYEAQ (reference sequence). The CDR3 covers 14 residues. Here the CDR3 reads CASSSRAGSGTQYF. The DNA of the CDR3 is TGTGCTAGCAGCTCCCGAGCCGGCTCCGGGACCCAGTACTTC.

As regards this clone: It is unclear where the CDR3 begins or ends on the DNA, so no DNA is shown, and the CDR3 is as TCRdb lists it. The J gene is TRBJ2-7, the V gene TRBV2; the table names TRBD1, a call not compared with the DNA. Including both end residues, the CDR3 is 13 amino acids long. CDR1 is SNHLY, CDR2 FYNNEI, per germline. The CDR3 here is CASGFGPGYEQYF.

This chain links TRBV29-1 with TRBJ2-7; D may be TRBD1 (8 bases). CDR3 size: 13 residues. With 5 bases removed from V and 4 bases from J, the gap between germline ends came to 15 bases. The germline CDR1 and CDR2 sequences are SQVTM and ANQGSEA. The CDR3 DNA reads as TGCAGCGTTCCGGACAGGGAGGGATACGAGCAGTACTTC. Residues: CSVPDREGYEQYF.

This clone was observed a handful of times. The genes are TRBV9 and TRBJ2-3; D unresolved. The germline gives CDR1 SGDLS, CDR2 YYNGEE. The CDR3 length is 15 residues. V lost 0 bases, J lost 4 bases, and 12 bases lay in between. This CDR3 is CASSVEILGADTQYF. The CDR3 DNA is TGTGCCAGCAGCGTAGAGATACTGGGCGCAGATACGCAGTATTTT.

The chain has TRBV6-4 and TRBJ2-3; D perhaps matches TRBD2 (5 bases). Germline V gene lookup returns CDR1 MRHNA and CDR2 SNTAGT. The ends were cut back, 4 bases at V and 6 bases at J, with 14 bases in the middle. This CDR3 contains 14 residues. In DNA, the CDR3 is TGTGCCAGCAGTGCCCGAGGGCCGGGGGATACGCAGTATTTT. Translated, it gives CASSARGPGDTQYF.

This rearrangement joins TRBV18 to TRBJ2-5; 13 bases agree with TRBD2. The ends lost 5 bases at V and 9 bases at J; junction bases unmatched: 9. CDR1 and CDR2 (germline): KGHSH, LQKENI. The CDR3 is 15 residues long. The CDR3 region is CASSSLAGGTMAQYF. CDR3 nucleotide sequence: TGTGCCAGCTCATCACTAGCGGGAGGGACCATGGCCCAGTACTTC.

This chain connects TRBV28 to TRBJ1-2; the D is unclear. Germline V gene lookup returns CDR1 MDHEN and CDR2 SYDVKM. The CDR3 consists of 17 residues. V was clipped by 5 bases and J by 4 bases, with 23 bases between them. CDR3 nucleotide sequence: TGTGCCAGCAGTCCAGAAGGCGGGAGTGGTATGCGCTATGGCTACACCTTC. Protein: CASSPEGGSGMRYGYTF.

This clone was observed a handful of times. V and J are TRBV28 and TRBJ1-5; D may be TRBD1 (5 bases). Trimming stripped 3 bases from V and 7 bases from J, with 19 bases between. This CDR3 comprises 16 residues. Germline V gives CDR1 MDHEN, CDR2 SYDVKM. The CDR3 sequence is CASSFWIRGSKQPQHF. The CDR3 DNA follows: TGTGCCAGCAGTTTTTGGATCCGGGGGAGTAAGCAGCCCCAGCATTTT.

This clone has just a few counts. This chain links TRBV19 with TRBJ2-5; D is unclear. Germline CDR1 is LNHDA and CDR2 is SQIVND (reference sequence). The CDR3 totals 13 residues. Trimming took off 8 bases at V and 1 base at J, with 11 bases between the two ends. The CDR3 spells CASAPLGQETQYF. The CDR3 bases are TGTGCCAGTGCTCCCTTAGGCCAAGAGACCCAGTACTTC.